Below are 8 T cell receptor beta chains sequenced from a single sample in a study of CD8 T cells in Susac syndrome. The RNA, about 0.45 to 1 ug, was put through reverse transcription using random hexamers. TCRdb fed the immunoSEQ multiplex PCR reads into MiXCR, producing one record per CDR3 protein. Here the sample spans about 120,000 distinct CDR3 sequences, just under 95% being singletons. Sequenced input: CD8+ T cells from PBMCs. The source is a human donor with Susac syndrome.

The chain combines TRBV7-9 with TRBJ2-1; the D is unclear. Germline assignment: CDR1 SEHNR and CDR2 FQNEAQ (reference sequence). The CDR3 runs 16 residues. Trimming took off 3 bases at V and 0 bases at J, with 12 bases between the two ends. For the CDR3, the DNA is TGTGCCAGCAGCTTCGATTTGGATAGCTCCTACAATGAGCAGTTCTTC. Its translation: CASSFDLDSSYNEQFF.

This clonotype was found once. The rearrangement uses TRBV12-3 or TRBV12-4 and TRBJ1-4, with TRBD1 identical over 11 bases. Trimming removed 7 bases from V and 7 bases from J; junction bases left unmatched: 8. The CDR3 contains 15 residues. CDR3: CASNDWGQGGEKLFF. The CDR3 bases are TGTGCCAGCAACGATTGGGGACAGGGGGGTGAAAAACTGTTTTTT.

J is TRBJ2-3 and V is TRBV4-1, with D perhaps TRBD1 or TRBD2 (5 bases each). In germline, CDR1 is MGHRA, CDR2 YSYEKL. V was trimmed by 4 bases and J by 4 bases, leaving 15 bases between them. The CDR3 loop spans 15 amino acids. DNA for the CDR3: TGCGCCAGCAGCCGGGTGAGGGGAGAATCAGATACGCAGTATTTT. Protein product: CASSRVRGESDTQYF.

The chain has TRBV12-3 or TRBV12-4 and TRBJ1-1; 7 nucleotides match TRBD1. Unmatched junction bases numbered 8, after V lost 7 bases and J lost 6 bases. The CDR3 covers 13 residues. The CDR3 nucleotides are TGTGCCAGCACCGCGACAGGGTCGGCTGAAGCTTTCTTT. Its protein product is CASTATGSAEAFF.

The V gene is TRBV20-1, the J gene TRBJ2-5, with D perhaps given as TRBD1 or TRBD2 (5 bases each). The CDR3 has 16 residues. Between the trimmed V and J ends, which lost 3 bases and 5 bases, there was a span of 22 bases. The germline CDR1 and CDR2 sequences are DFQATT and SNEGSKA (reference sequence). In DNA form, the CDR3 reads TGCAGTGCTAGGACGAGGGGACGGGAATTGGGGGAGACCCAGTACTTC. Protein sequence: CSARTRGRELGETQYF.

The chain carries TRBV5-4 and TRBJ1-1; D is unresolved. Looked up from germline, CDR1 is SGHNT and CDR2 is YYREEE (reference sequence). The CDR3 has 15 residues. V lost 4 bases and J lost 4, with 17 bases in between. CDR3 region: CASSALGRGSTEAFF. In DNA form, the CDR3 reads TGTGCCAGCAGCGCTTTAGGGCGAGGGAGCACTGAAGCTTTCTTT.

The rearrangement uses TRBV20-1 and TRBJ2-6; perhaps TRBD1 as D (6 bases). Trimming removed 0 bases from V and 0 bases from J, with 12 bases in between. This CDR3 is built from 17 residues. Per the germline V gene, CDR1 is DFQATT and CDR2 is SNEGSKA (reference sequence). The CDR3 region is CSAREWGQSSGANVLTF. CDR3 DNA: TGCAGTGCTAGAGAATGGGGACAAAGCTCTGGGGCCAACGTCCTGACTTTC.

The chain carries TRBV18 and TRBJ2-2; 9 bases match TRBD1. This CDR3 contains 16 residues. Germline CDR1 is KGHSH and CDR2 is LQKENI. The V and J ends lost 0 bases and 3 bases, in that order; junction bases with no gene match: 2. The DNA of the CDR3 is TGTGCCAGCTCACCACCTGACAGGGGGTACACCGGGGAGCTGTTTTTT. It codes for CASSPPDRGYTGELFF.